One and the same sample provided the 16 T cell receptor beta chains below, sequenced in a study of OX40 agonist ivuxolimab in advanced cancers. Sequencing used immunoSEQ multiplex PCR; TCRdb keeps in-frame clones, though not all of them. The data contain 55,000 to 75,000 clones, over 75% of them singletons. The material sequenced was CD4+ or CD8+ T cells sorted from blood, taken in a trial of the OX40 agonist ivuxolimab. Receptors were obtained from an adult with an advanced solid tumor such as melanoma, head and neck, liver or kidney cancer.

The chain uses TRBV9 and TRBJ1-2; D is uncertain. This CDR3 spans 13 amino acids. Looked up from germline, CDR1 is SGDLS and CDR2 is YYNGEE. V was shortened by 6 bases and J by 8 bases, with 17 bases between the two germline ends. The CDR3 here is CASKPTGRGGYTF. The CDR3 nucleotides are TGTGCCAGCAAACCCACGGGGAGAGGAGGCTACACCTTC. Variable domain in full (rest from reference TRBV9 and TRBJ1-2): DSGVTQTPKHLITATGQRVTLRCSPRSGDLSVYWYQQSLDQGLQFLIQYYNGEERAKGNILERFSAQQFPDLHSELNLSSLELGDSALYFCASKPTGRGGYTFGSGTRLTVV.

The J gene is TRBJ2-5, the V gene TRBV5-4; 9 nucleotides align to TRBD1. V shed 0 bases, J shed 3 bases, and the junction held 0 bases outside the gene matches. CDR1 and CDR2 (germline): SGHNT, YYREEE (reference sequence). The CDR3 is 14 amino acids. As DNA, the CDR3 is TGTGCCAGCAGCTTGGGACAGGGGGAAGAGACCCAGTACTTC. Translated: CASSLGQGEETQYF.

This clone was counted only a few times. This rearrangement joins TRBV11-2 to TRBJ2-3, with 7 bases lining up with TRBD2. The CDR3 has 19 amino acids. The junction had 17 bases not matched to a gene; V was cut back by 3 bases and J by 2 bases. Germline V lookup: CDR1 SGHAT, CDR2 FQNNGV. The CDR3, as DNA: TGTGCCAGCAGCTTTGGCCCCGGGACTACTCCCTATTTCACAGATACGCAGTATTTT. It is translated as CASSFGPGTTPYFTDTQYF.

V is TRBV19 and J is TRBJ2-5; TRBD1 agrees at 8 bases. Germline trimming cut 2 bases from V and 4 bases from J; bases unmatched to any gene: 3. The germline CDR1 and CDR2 sequences are LNHDA and SQIVND (reference sequence). The CDR3 is made up of 14 amino acids. The CDR3 sequence is CASSITGGGETQYF. The CDR3 DNA is TGTGCCAGTAGTATAACAGGGGGAGGAGAGACCCAGTACTTC.

The rearrangement links TRBV27 to TRBJ2-3; a weak D match, TRBD2 (6 bases). CDR3 length: 14 residues. Germline V lookup: CDR1 MNHEY, CDR2 SMNVEV (reference sequence). V gave up 5 bases and J gave up 6 bases, with 15 bases separating them. The CDR3: CASSRARETDTQYF. The DNA of the CDR3 is TGTGCCAGCAGTCGGGCCCGGGAGACGGATACGCAGTATTTT.

The chain recombines TRBV6-1 with TRBJ1-1; tentative D call: TRBD1 (5 bases). Germline assignment: CDR1 MNHNS and CDR2 SASEGT. The CDR3 runs to 18 residues. Trimming stripped 2 bases from V and 1 base from J, with 20 bases between. This CDR3 is CASSEQDGRVLPNTEAFF. CDR3 bases: TGTGCCAGCAGTGAACAGGATGGCAGGGTGTTACCGAACACTGAAGCTTTCTTT.

About this clone itself: At one end, the junction sequence differs from germline, possibly due to a read error. The V and J genes are TRBV5-1 and TRBJ2-1, with D possibly matching TRBD1 (5 bases). Germline CDR1 reads SGHRS; CDR2 reads YFSETQ. This CDR3 has 14 amino acids. CDR3 coding DNA: TGCGCCAGCAGATTGGTGGGGCGCGGCTATGAGCAGTTCTTC. This gives the protein CASRLVGRGYEQFF.

This clone was observed a few times. The V call is TRBV5-1, the J call TRBJ2-2, with 12 bases aligning to TRBD2. The germline gives CDR1 SGHRS, CDR2 YFSETQ. Germline trimming cut 4 bases from V and 4 bases from J; bases unmatched to any gene: 5. The CDR3 has 16 amino acids. This CDR3 reads CASSRTSGVVTGELFF. DNA of the CDR3: TGCGCCAGCAGCAGGACTAGCGGGGTGGTCACCGGGGAGCTGTTTTTT.

The genes are TRBV6-5 and TRBJ1-2; D is uncertain. The CDR3 runs 15 residues. The germline V and J ends were trimmed by 0 bases and 0 bases, with 8 bases remaining between them. In germline, CDR1 is MNHEY, CDR2 SVGAGI. The CDR3 is CASSYSLAANYGYTF. The CDR3 DNA sequence: TGTGCCAGCAGTTACTCGTTGGCAGCTAACTATGGCTACACCTTC.

DNA for the CDR3: TGCGCCACCTGGACAGGGGCTAATCAGCCCCAGCATTTT. Its translation is CATWTGANQPQHF. V is TRBV10-1 and J is TRBJ1-5; 9 nucleotides match TRBD1. The CDR3 is made up of 13 amino acids. The germline V gene has CDR1 WNHNN and CDR2 SYGVQD (reference sequence). Losses at the gene ends were 10 bases for V and 4 bases for J; bases not matched to a gene: 5.

This clone was seen once. The chain carries TRBV4-2 and TRBJ1-6; weak D call: TRBD1 (6 bases). CDR3 size: 16 residues. Germline assignment: CDR1 LGHNA and CDR2 YNFKEQ. With 1 base removed from V and 7 bases from J, the gap between germline ends came to 14 bases. The CDR3 sequence is CASSQVGGRVNSPLHF. The CDR3 DNA reads as TGTGCCAGCAGCCAAGTTGGGGGGCGCGTCAATTCACCCCTCCACTTT.

The CDR3 loop is CASSSRGLITQYF. The CDR3 DNA sequence: TGTGCCAGCAGTAGTAGGGGACTGATTACGCAGTATTTT. The genes are TRBV6-6 and TRBJ2-3; TRBD2 might be the D (6 bases). CDR3 length equals 13 residues. V was cut by 5 bases and J by 8 bases, with 14 bases left in between. Germline CDR1 reads MNHNY; CDR2 reads SVGAGI (reference sequence).

This clone was seen only a few times. The chain uses TRBV9 and TRBJ1-4, with TRBD1 as a possible D gene (5 bases). V lost 4 bases and J lost 6, with 19 bases in between. The length of the CDR3 is 16 residues. The germline CDR1 and CDR2 sequences are SGDLS and YYNGEE. The CDR3, as DNA: TGTGCCAGCAGCCCAACTCAGTGGGGGGGTTATGAAAAACTGTTTTTT. It encodes CASSPTQWGGYEKLFF.

The chain carries TRBV16 and TRBJ1-2; weak D call: TRBD1 (5 bases). V shed 0 bases and J shed 7 bases, with 12 bases lying between them. Germline V CDR1 and CDR2: KGHSY, FQNENV. This CDR3 contains 14 residues. CDR3 residues: CASSQSEGAGGYTF. CDR3 coding DNA: TGTGCCAGCAGCCAATCCGAAGGGGCGGGTGGCTACACCTTC.

The rearrangement uses TRBV7-2 and TRBJ2-5; 7 bases align to TRBD2. V shed 2 bases, J shed 3 bases, and the junction held 6 bases outside the gene matches. Per the germline V gene, CDR1 is SGHTA and CDR2 is FQGNSA. The CDR3 runs to 15 residues. The CDR3 nucleotides are TGTGCCAGCAGCTTAAAGTGGGGGAGGGAAGAGACCCAGTACTTC. Protein sequence: CASSLKWGREETQYF.

The CDR3 here is CASSLTGKAFF. The CDR3 DNA reads as TGTGCCAGCAGTCTGACAGGGAAGGCTTTCTTT. The chain has TRBV25-1 and TRBJ1-1; 7 bases fit TRBD1. The CDR3 totals 11 residues. CDR1 is MGHDK and CDR2 is SYGVNS in the germline V gene. V shed 5 bases, J shed 11 bases, and the junction held 5 bases outside the gene matches.